This entry concerns a single T cell receptor beta chain. In the source study's methods: Amplifying reference gene primers gave estimates of nucleated cell counts. Sequencing was performed with immunoSEQ multiplex PCR; in TCRdb, only in-frame clones are kept and a portion is missing. From that table come the V and J calls and clone size; the DNA was used to work out D and trimming. The sample holds fewer than 110,000 clones, roughly 80% seen once. The record originates from a study of blood T cell repertoires in COVID-19. Turning to the study itself: Sites in the United States, Italy and Spain provided acute and convalescent COVID-19 samples. From T cells, B-cell-depleted T cells, or PBMCs came the material, which was cDNA or gDNA.

This CDR3 comprises 14 residues. The V gene's germline CDR1 is SEHNR and CDR2 FQNEAQ (reference sequence). Trimming stripped 5 bases from V and 2 bases from J, with 11 bases between. Sequenced sample: peripheral blood. The receptor was isolated from a human donor in a cohort sampled during active COVID-19. This chain connects TRBV7-9 to TRBJ2-3; a possible D gene is TRBD1 (5 bases). The CDR3 region is CASSLRQHTDTQYF. CDR3 sequence (DNA): TGTGCCAGCAGCCTCAGACAGCACACAGATACGCAGTATTTT.